The 31 T cell receptor beta chains in this list originate from one sample, sequenced in a study of blood T cell repertoires in COVID-19 (dated by TCRdb to about 2020). Library prep was done by the immunoSEQ multiplex PCR assay. TCRdb stores this immuneACCESS table with in-frame sequences only. Part of the clones is absent; in the studies checked, under half of the shortfall reflects unresolved V genes, and no reason is known for the rest. This sample lists roughly 74,000 clones; about 88% were detected once. About 2.9% of the sample comes from the top ten. The source material was peripheral blood. Receptors originate from a man between 65 and 85 years old with active or convalescent COVID-19.

The sample holds a few counts of this clone. V usage is TRBV6-5 and J usage is TRBJ1-5; D is unresolved. Trimming took off 6 bases at V and 1 base at J, with 10 bases between the two ends. The CDR3 sequence is 14 residues long. CDR1 is MNHEY, CDR2 SVGAGI, per germline. CDR3 loop: CASRGPGSNQPQHF. The CDR3 nucleotides are TGTGCCAGCAGGGGTCCCGGGAGCAATCAGCCCCAGCATTTT.

This chain connects TRBV11-1 to TRBJ1-5, with D perhaps matching TRBD1 (5 bases). This CDR3 region has 13 residues. Germline V gives CDR1 SGHAT, CDR2 FQDESV (reference sequence). V gave up 3 bases and J gave up 6 bases, with 9 bases separating them. The CDR3 loop reads CASSFGGGQPQHF. In nucleotides, the CDR3 is TGTGCCAGCAGCTTCGGGGGAGGTCAGCCCCAGCATTTT.

The chain has TRBV15 and TRBJ2-3; possibly TRBD1 for D (5 bases). The CDR3 is 13 residues long. Germline values: CDR1 LNHNV, CDR2 YYDKDF (reference sequence). Trimming left V 6 bases short and J 1 base short, with 8 bases between. The CDR3 coding sequence is TGTGCCACCAGGGGGCAGGGCACAGATACGCAGTATTTT. Translation: CATRGQGTDTQYF. The whole variable domain, remainder taken from reference TRBV15 and TRBJ2-3, is DAMVIQNPRYQVTQFGKPVTLSCSQTLNHNVMYWYQQKSSQAPKLLFHYYDKDFNNEADTPDNFQSRRPNTSFCFLDIRSPGLGDTAMYLCATRGQGTDTQYFGPGTRLTVL.

The rearrangement links TRBV5-1 to TRBJ2-7; 8 nucleotides match TRBD1. CDR1 is SGHRS, CDR2 YFSETQ, per germline. J gave up 10 bases and V 3 bases, and 9 bases lay outside the gene matches. The CDR3 covers 13 residues. The CDR3 DNA sequence: TGCGCCAGCAGCTCAACGGACAGGGCGGATCAGTACTTC. It is translated as CASSSTDRADQYF.

V usage is TRBV7-2 and J usage is TRBJ2-3; 13 nucleotides line up with TRBD2. Germline V gene sequence: CDR1 SGHTA, CDR2 FQGNSA. The CDR3 is made up of 15 amino acids. The J segment lost 5 bases and the V segment lost 5 bases, leaving 4 bases of the junction unmatched. The CDR3 loop reads CASSTRTSGRDTQYF. DNA of the CDR3: TGTGCCAGCAGCACCCGGACTAGCGGGAGAGATACGCAGTATTTT.

V usage is TRBV5-1 and J usage is TRBJ1-4; D may be TRBD1 (5 bases). Germline CDR1 and CDR2: SGHRS and YFSETQ. The V and J ends lost 1 base and 0 bases respectively, with 16 bases between them. The CDR3 is 18 residues long. In nucleotides, the CDR3 is TGCGCCAGCAGCTTGACCTCTCACCTCAGGGCAACTAATGAAAAACTGTTTTTT. It encodes CASSLTSHLRATNEKLFF.

This clone was found a few times. The chain combines TRBV11-2 with TRBJ1-4; 11 nucleotides line up with TRBD1. Germline values: CDR1 SGHAT, CDR2 FQNNGV. V lost 5 bases, J lost 11 bases, and 7 bases stayed unmatched. The CDR3 totals 14 residues. The CDR3 DNA reads TGTGCCAGCAGCCTGGACAGGGGGCCAGATAAACTGTTTTTT. This translates into CASSLDRGPDKLFF.

In its sample, this clone was seen once. This chain links TRBV10-3 with TRBJ1-1; D uncertain. The CDR3 is made up of 13 amino acids. In germline, CDR1 is ENHRY, CDR2 SYGVKD. Trimming cost V 10 bases and J 1 base, with 13 bases left between them. CDR3 bases: TGTGCCAACTCGGGGAGCCCGAACACTGAAGCTTTCTTT. It yields the protein CANSGSPNTEAFF.

The chain joins TRBV5-1 to TRBJ2-3, with 8 positions matching TRBD2. CDR1 SGHRS and CDR2 YFSETQ come from the germline V gene. This CDR3 spans 14 amino acids. With V trimmed by 5 bases and J by 5 bases, 7 bases remained unmatched. The CDR3 DNA reads as TGCGCCAGCAGGACGACTAGCGAGGTAGATACGCAGTATTTT. This translates into CASRTTSEVDTQYF.

Comment on this clone: An end of the junction does not agree with germline; a read error may underlie this. This rearrangement joins TRBV7-8 to TRBJ2-2; 9 bases align to TRBD2. The germline CDR1 and CDR2 sequences are SGHVS and FQNEAQ. This CDR3 comprises 18 residues. CDR3 DNA: TGTGCCAGCAGATTAGGGGGGGGTAGACTAGCGGTCACCGGGGAGCTGTTTTTT. Translation gives CASRLGGGRLAVTGELFF.

The chain uses TRBV24-1 and TRBJ2-7, with 9 bases lining up with TRBD1. V shed 8 bases and J 5 bases; nucleotides not matched to a gene: 6. The CDR3 consists of 13 residues. The germline gives CDR1 KGHDR, CDR2 SFDVKD. CDR3 sequence reads: CATKGQGTDEQYF. CDR3 nucleotide sequence: TGTGCCACCAAAGGACAGGGGACCGACGAGCAGTACTTC.

About this clone itself: Different DNA sequences within this sample yield the same CDR3. The rearrangement links TRBV19 to TRBJ2-3, with 7 bases matching TRBD1. Germline V gives CDR1 LNHDA, CDR2 SQIVND (reference sequence). V dropped 7 bases and J dropped 2; count of bases not matched to a gene: 6. This CDR3 is built from 14 residues. The CDR3 region is CASNPTGATDTQYF. The CDR3 DNA follows: TGTGCCAGTAACCCAACAGGGGCCACAGATACGCAGTATTTT.

The V and J genes are TRBV20-1 and TRBJ2-7; 9 nucleotides line up with TRBD1. Trimming took 3 bases from V and 4 from J; bases not matched to a gene: 1. The CDR3 has 12 amino acids. Germline lookup yields CDR1 DFQATT and CDR2 SNEGSKA (reference sequence). CDR3 nucleotides: TGCAGTGCTAGTGGGACAGGGTACGAGCAGTACTTC. Encoded protein: CSASGTGYEQYF.

The rearrangement links TRBV11-1 to TRBJ2-7, with D possibly being TRBD1 (5 bases). Germline CDR1 is SGHAT and CDR2 is FQDESV (reference sequence). The CDR3 contains 15 residues. V lost 5 bases and J lost 6, with 20 bases in between. The CDR3 DNA reads as TGTGCCAGCAGCATACTCAGGGATGGCGTAGGCGAGCAGTACTTC. Its protein is CASSILRDGVGEQYF. Complete variable domain (other parts from reference TRBV11-1 and TRBJ2-7): EAEVAQSPRYKITEKSQAVAFWCDPISGHATLYWYRQILGQGPELLVQFQDESVVDDSQLPKDRFSAERLKGVDSTLKIQPAELGDSAMYLCASSILRDGVGEQYFGPGTRLTVT.

The rearrangement joins TRBV6-6 to TRBJ2-7; D gene unclear. The CDR3 consists of 13 residues. CDR1 is MNHNY, CDR2 SVGAGI, per germline (reference sequence). The V gene lost 2 bases and the J gene lost 3 bases, with 8 bases spanning the gap. The CDR3 DNA is TGTGCCAGCAGTTACCCCCCGGGCTACGAGCAGTACTTC. This encodes CASSYPPGYEQYF.

V and J are TRBV2 and TRBJ2-2, with TRBD2 as a possible D gene (6 bases). Trimming took 2 bases from V and 5 from J, leaving 15 bases between them. The CDR3 length is 16 residues. In germline, CDR1 is SNHLY, CDR2 FYNNEI. CDR3 coding DNA: TGTGCCAGCAGTGAAACGGGACTCCGAACGACCGGGGAGCTGTTTTTT. As protein: CASSETGLRTTGELFF.

The rearrangement links TRBV10-1 to TRBJ2-1, with D possibly matching TRBD1 (6 bases). Germline CDR1 reads WNHNN; CDR2 reads SYGVQD (reference sequence). Deletions cut 2 bases from V and 10 bases from J, with 9 bases between. The CDR3 has 12 residues. The CDR3 region is CASSEQTGEQFF. For the CDR3, the DNA is TGCGCCAGCAGTGAGCAGACAGGAGAGCAGTTCTTC.

This chain uses TRBV5-1 with TRBJ2-3, with TRBD2 matching over 12 bases. V was pared by 3 bases and J by 5 bases, with 7 bases of the junction left unmatched. This CDR3 region has 16 residues. Germline values: CDR1 SGHRS, CDR2 YFSETQ. In DNA, the CDR3 is TGCGCCAGCAGCTCGCTAGCGGGGGGGCCGGGAGATACGCAGTATTTT. This gives the protein CASSSLAGGPGDTQYF. The full variable domain, with the rest looked up from reference TRBV5-1 and TRBJ2-3, is KAGVTQTPRYLIKTRGQQVTLSCSPISGHRSVSWYQQTPGQGLQFLFEYFSETQRNKGNFPGRFSGRQFSNSRSEMNVSTLELGDSALYLCASSSLAGGPGDTQYFGPGTRLTVL.

The rearrangement joins TRBV3-1 (or the pseudogene TRBV3-2) to TRBJ1-2; D perhaps matches TRBD1 (5 bases). V was clipped by 4 bases and J by 4 bases, with 16 bases between them. This CDR3 comprises 15 residues. Germline V gene lookup returns CDR1 LGHDT and CDR2 YNNKEL (reference sequence). CDR3 amino acids: CASSPTRTSPYGYTF. CDR3 DNA: TGTGCCAGCAGCCCCACCCGGACAAGCCCCTATGGCTACACCTTC.

The V and J genes are TRBV7-2 and TRBJ2-7, with TRBD2 identical over 12 bases. V dropped 5 bases and J dropped 0; count of bases not matched to a gene: 2. The CDR3 consists of 15 residues. CDR1 and CDR2 (germline): SGHTA, FQGNSA. The CDR3 DNA follows: TGTGCCAGCAGCCTGACTAGCGGGAGCTCCTACGAGCAGTACTTC. Its protein product is CASSLTSGSSYEQYF.

The V call is TRBV7-8, the J call TRBJ1-6; D unclear. This CDR3 is built from 14 residues. Germline lookup yields CDR1 SGHVS and CDR2 FQNEAQ. The V and J ends lost 0 bases and 6 bases respectively, with 6 bases between them. The CDR3 here is CASSLAQANSPLHF. The CDR3 DNA reads TGTGCCAGCAGCTTAGCCCAGGCTAATTCACCCCTCCACTTT.

The chain is built from TRBV15 and TRBJ1-5, with no clear D. The CDR3 length is 15 residues. Trimming removed 0 bases at V and 0 bases at J, with 6 bases between. Germline CDR1 LNHNV, CDR2 YYDKDF (reference sequence). CDR3 sequence (DNA): TGTGCCACCAGCAGAGATCAGGTTAGCAATCAGCCCCAGCATTTT. Translation: CATSRDQVSNQPQHF.

The CDR3 DNA follows: TGTGCCACCAGCAGAGATACAACAGATACGCAGTATTTT. This codes for CATSRDTTDTQYF. The chain joins TRBV15 to TRBJ2-3; D is undetermined. Deletions cut 0 bases from V and 3 bases from J, with 4 bases between. The CDR3 loop spans 13 amino acids. Per germline, CDR1 LNHNV and CDR2 YYDKDF (reference sequence).

The V gene is TRBV5-1, the J gene TRBJ2-3, with 7 nucleotides matching TRBD1. Looked up from germline, CDR1 is SGHRS and CDR2 is YFSETQ. The CDR3 is 15 amino acids. J lost 4 bases, V lost 2 bases, and 7 bases had no gene match. The CDR3 reads CASSLTGQRSDTQYF. The CDR3 coding sequence is TGCGCCAGCAGCTTAACGGGACAGAGATCAGATACGCAGTATTTT.

This chain uses TRBV14 with TRBJ2-7; 8 bases fit TRBD2. V shed 4 bases, J shed 3 bases, and the junction held 8 bases outside the gene matches. The CDR3 covers 15 residues. The germline V gene has CDR1 SGHDN and CDR2 FVKESK. The CDR3 reads CASSLASGRLYEQYF. The CDR3 region has the DNA TGTGCCAGCAGCCTGGCTAGCGGGCGACTCTACGAGCAGTACTTC.

Only one count was recorded for this clone. The rearrangement joins TRBV19 to TRBJ1-1, with TRBD1 matching 8 bases. The CDR3 covers 16 residues. CDR1 is LNHDA, CDR2 SQIVND, per germline (reference sequence). V was pared by 4 bases and J by 2 bases, with 9 bases of the junction left unmatched. CDR3 sequence reads: CASSRRTGIGNTEAFF. Here the CDR3 DNA reads TGTGCCAGTAGTAGAAGGACAGGGATTGGTAACACTGAAGCTTTCTTT.

V is TRBV7-9 and J is TRBJ1-2; 7 nucleotides align to TRBD1. The germline CDR1 and CDR2 sequences are SEHNR and FQNEAQ (reference sequence). This CDR3 contains 15 residues. V was pared by 0 bases and J by 13 bases, with 14 bases of the junction left unmatched. The CDR3 loop is CASSLAYRGRIAITF. For the CDR3, the DNA is TGTGCCAGCAGCTTAGCGTACAGGGGTCGGATTGCGATCACCTTC.

CDR3 DNA sequence: TGTGCCTGGACTAGCGGGCAAGAGACCCAGTACTTC. Encoded protein: CAWTSGQETQYF. The V and J genes are TRBV30 and TRBJ2-5; 8 positions match TRBD2. CDR3 length equals 12 residues. The V segment lost 4 bases and the J segment 2 bases; nucleotides outside the gene matches: 0. CDR1 and CDR2 (germline): GTSNPN, SVGIG (reference sequence).

V is TRBV5-1 and J is TRBJ1-1; 8 nucleotides match TRBD1. The length of the CDR3 is 14 residues. Germline loops: CDR1 SGHRS, CDR2 YFSETQ. Trimming removed 0 bases from V and 4 bases from J; junction bases left unmatched: 2. The CDR3 bases are TGCGCCAGCAGCTTGGATGGACAGGGCACTGAAGCTTTCTTT. Amino acid sequence: CASSLDGQGTEAFF.

The chain uses TRBV5-1 and TRBJ1-2, with 9 bases matching TRBD1. The CDR3 runs to 15 residues. Germline CDR1 and CDR2: SGHRS and YFSETQ. Germline trimming cut 5 bases from V and 7 bases from J; bases unmatched to any gene: 12. This chain's CDR3 is CASRLFPQGAGGYTF. CDR3 coding DNA: TGCGCCAGCAGACTCTTTCCACAGGGGGCGGGTGGCTACACCTTC.

The chain combines TRBV13 with TRBJ1-1; D remains unclear. The CDR3 runs to 10 residues. Trimming removed 11 bases from V and 1 base from J, with 5 bases in between. Germline lookup yields CDR1 PRHDT and CDR2 FYEKMQ (reference sequence). The CDR3 DNA reads TGTGCCTATAAGAACACTGAAGCTTTCTTT. Protein sequence: CAYKNTEAFF.